Below, 5 T cell receptor beta chains from the same sample are listed, as sequenced in a study of cytomegalovirus exposure and HLA in healthy donors. In the PCR, 60 Vbeta and 13 Jbeta primers were used. Method: immunoSEQ multiplex PCR; TCRdb's copy keeps in-frame clones and lacks some. The repertoire includes approximately 100,000 clones, more than 65% of them detected once, and 3.5% to 4% sits in the top ten. The source material was PBMCs. These receptors all stem from a woman aged 50 to 60 in good health and CMV-seropositive.

This clone was seen only a few times. This chain links TRBV7-2 with TRBJ1-4, with TRBD1 matching over 7 bases. Trimming removed 6 bases from V and 8 bases from J; junction bases left unmatched: 9. Germline values: CDR1 SGHTA, CDR2 FQGNSA. The CDR3 contains 14 residues. CDR3 residues: CASRLRDSREKLFF. The CDR3 coding sequence is TGTGCCAGCAGGCTACGGGACAGCCGCGAAAAACTGTTTTTT.

The rearrangement joins TRBV6-1 to TRBJ2-3, with D possibly being TRBD1 (5 bases). With 10 bases removed from V and 5 bases from J, the gap between germline ends came to 16 bases. The CDR3 extends over 13 amino acids. Germline CDR1 MNHNS, CDR2 SASEGT. In DNA form, the CDR3 reads TGTGCCACCTTGGACACTTATCTAGATACGCAGTATTTT. The encoded protein is CATLDTYLDTQYF.

The rearrangement links TRBV6-5 to TRBJ1-1; perhaps TRBD1 as D (5 bases). This CDR3 has 11 amino acids. Trimming stripped 5 bases from V and 7 bases from J, with 8 bases between. CDR1 and CDR2 (germline): MNHEY, SVGAGI. The CDR3: CASSDSGEAFF. For the CDR3, the DNA is TGTGCCAGCAGTGACAGTGGTGAAGCTTTCTTT.

The V gene is TRBV5-1, the J gene TRBJ1-6, with a tentative D call TRBD1 (5 bases). The CDR3 extends over 16 amino acids. V lost 4 bases, J lost 7 bases, and 18 bases lay in between. Germline CDR1 and CDR2: SGHRS and YFSETQ. The CDR3 DNA is TGCGCCAGCAGCCCCCGGGACTCAAGGAGGAATTCACCCCTCCACTTT. It yields the protein CASSPRDSRRNSPLHF.

The chain is built from TRBV6-5 and TRBJ2-6; 11 nucleotides match TRBD2. The CDR3 consists of 15 residues. The germline V gene encodes CDR1 MNHEY and CDR2 SVGAGI. J gave up 10 bases and V 5 bases, and 7 bases lay outside the gene matches. CDR3 sequence: CASSILAGGLNVLTF. The CDR3, as DNA: TGTGCCAGCAGTATCCTAGCGGGGGGACTAAACGTCCTGACTTTC.